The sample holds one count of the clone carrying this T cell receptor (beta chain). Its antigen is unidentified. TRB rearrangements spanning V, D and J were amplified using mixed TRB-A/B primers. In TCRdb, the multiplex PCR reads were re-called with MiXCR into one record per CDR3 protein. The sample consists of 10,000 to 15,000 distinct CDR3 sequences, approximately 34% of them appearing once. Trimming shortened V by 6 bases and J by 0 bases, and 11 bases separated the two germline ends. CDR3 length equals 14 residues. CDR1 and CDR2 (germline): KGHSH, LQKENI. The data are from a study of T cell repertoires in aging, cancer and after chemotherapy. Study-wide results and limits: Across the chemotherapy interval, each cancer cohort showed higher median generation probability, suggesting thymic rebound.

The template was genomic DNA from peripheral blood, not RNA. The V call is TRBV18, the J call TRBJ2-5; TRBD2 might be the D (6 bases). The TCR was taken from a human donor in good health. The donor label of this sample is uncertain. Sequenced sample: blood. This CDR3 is CASSPGANQETQYF. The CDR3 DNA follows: TGTGCCAGCTCGCCGGGAGCTAACCAAGAGACCCAGTACTTC. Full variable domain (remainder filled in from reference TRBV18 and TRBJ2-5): NAGVMQNPRHLVRRRGQEARLRCSPMKGHSHVYWYRQLPEEGLKFMVYLQKENIIDESGMPKERFSAEFPKEGPSILRIQQVVRGDSAAYFCASSPGANQETQYFGPGTRLLVL.